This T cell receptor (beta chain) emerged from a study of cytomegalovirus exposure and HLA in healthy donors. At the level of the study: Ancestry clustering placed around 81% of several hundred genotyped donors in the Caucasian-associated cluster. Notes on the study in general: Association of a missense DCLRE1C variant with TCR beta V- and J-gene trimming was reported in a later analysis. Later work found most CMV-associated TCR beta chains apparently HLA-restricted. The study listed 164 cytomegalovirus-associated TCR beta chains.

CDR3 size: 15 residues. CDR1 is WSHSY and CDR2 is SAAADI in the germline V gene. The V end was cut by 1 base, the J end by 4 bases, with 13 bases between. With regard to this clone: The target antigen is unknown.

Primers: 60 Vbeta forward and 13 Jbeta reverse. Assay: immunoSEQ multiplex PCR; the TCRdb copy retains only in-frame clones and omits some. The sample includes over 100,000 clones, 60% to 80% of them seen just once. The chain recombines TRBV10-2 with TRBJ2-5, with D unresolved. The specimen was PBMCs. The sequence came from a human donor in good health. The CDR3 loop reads CASSEWQVKGETQYF. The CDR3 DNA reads TGCGCCAGCAGTGAGTGGCAGGTTAAAGGAGAGACCCAGTACTTC.